This T cell receptor beta chain was identified during a study of shared clonotypes between healthy human individuals. Whole-study results and caveats: Though the depth was large, rarefaction showed that sorted-subset sequencing was incomplete.

Notes on this clone: Antigen unknown.

Using 200 ng DNA, roughly 33,000 T cell genomes, the sorted-subset replicate PCRs were run. As handled by the study authors: Quality scores were absent from the junction-only immunoSEQ sequences, so filtering differed. Data came from immunoSEQ multiplex PCR; TCRdb stores just in-frame clones and leaves some out. That table supplies the V and J calls and clone size; D and trimming were determined from the DNA. The sample lists more than 500,000 clones, around 95% occurring once. CDR1 and CDR2 (germline): KGHSH, LQKENI. The V end was cut by 2 bases, the J end by 9 bases, with 17 bases between. The CDR3 spans 14 residues.

The chain uses TRBV18 and TRBJ2-7; D is undetermined. The source is a young woman in good health. The specimen was naive CD4+ T cells sorted from blood. As for subset: CD45RA+ positively selected. The CDR3 region has the DNA TGTGCCAGCTCACCAGAAGGCCGGGCCTCTGGGCAGTACTTC. It specifies CASSPEGRASGQYF.